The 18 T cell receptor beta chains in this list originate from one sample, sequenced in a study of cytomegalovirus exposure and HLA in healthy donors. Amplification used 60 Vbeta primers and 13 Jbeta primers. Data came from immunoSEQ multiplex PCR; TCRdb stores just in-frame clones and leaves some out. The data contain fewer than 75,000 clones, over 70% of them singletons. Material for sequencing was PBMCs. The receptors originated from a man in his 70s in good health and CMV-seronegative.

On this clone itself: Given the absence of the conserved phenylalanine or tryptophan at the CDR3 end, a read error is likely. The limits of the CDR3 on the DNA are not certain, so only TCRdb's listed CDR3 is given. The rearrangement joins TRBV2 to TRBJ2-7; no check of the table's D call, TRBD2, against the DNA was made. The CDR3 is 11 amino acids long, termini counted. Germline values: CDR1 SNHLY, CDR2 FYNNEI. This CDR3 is CASSLGTSVTL.

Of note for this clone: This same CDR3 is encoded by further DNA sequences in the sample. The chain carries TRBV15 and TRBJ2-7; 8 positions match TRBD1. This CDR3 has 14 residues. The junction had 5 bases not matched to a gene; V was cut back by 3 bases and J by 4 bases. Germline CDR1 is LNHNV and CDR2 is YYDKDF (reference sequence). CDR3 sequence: CATSRQGASYEQYF. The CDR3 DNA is TGTGCCACCAGCAGGCAGGGGGCTTCTTACGAGCAGTACTTC.

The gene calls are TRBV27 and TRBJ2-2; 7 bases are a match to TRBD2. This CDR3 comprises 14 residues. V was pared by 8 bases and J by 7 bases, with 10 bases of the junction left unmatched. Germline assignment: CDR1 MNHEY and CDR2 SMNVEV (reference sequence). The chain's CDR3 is CASRDRVAGGELFF. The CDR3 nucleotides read TGTGCCAGCCGGGACCGGGTAGCGGGCGGGGAGCTGTTTTTT.

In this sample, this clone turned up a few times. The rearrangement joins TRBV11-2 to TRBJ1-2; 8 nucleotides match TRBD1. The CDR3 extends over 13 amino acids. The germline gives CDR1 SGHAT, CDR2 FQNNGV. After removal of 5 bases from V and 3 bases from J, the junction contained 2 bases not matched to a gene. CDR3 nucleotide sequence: TGTGCCAGCAGCCCAGGGGGCGACTATGGCTACACCTTC. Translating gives CASSPGGDYGYTF.

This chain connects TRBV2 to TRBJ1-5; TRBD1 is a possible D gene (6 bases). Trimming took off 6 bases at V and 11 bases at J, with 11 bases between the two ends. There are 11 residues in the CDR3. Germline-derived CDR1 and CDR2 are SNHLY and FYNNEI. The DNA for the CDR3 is TGTGCCAGCAGACAGGGTCAATCCCAGCATTTT. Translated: CASRQGQSQHF.

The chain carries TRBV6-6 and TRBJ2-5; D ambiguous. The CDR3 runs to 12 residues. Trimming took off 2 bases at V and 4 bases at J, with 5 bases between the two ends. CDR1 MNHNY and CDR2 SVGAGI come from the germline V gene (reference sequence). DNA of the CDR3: TGTGCCAGCAGTTACGGCCCAGAGACCCAGTACTTC. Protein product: CASSYGPETQYF.

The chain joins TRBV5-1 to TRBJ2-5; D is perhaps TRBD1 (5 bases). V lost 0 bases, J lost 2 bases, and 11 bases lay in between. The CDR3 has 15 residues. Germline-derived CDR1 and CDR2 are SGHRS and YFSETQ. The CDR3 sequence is CASSLVRGPQETQYF. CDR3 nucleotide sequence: TGCGCCAGCAGCTTGGTAAGGGGCCCTCAAGAGACCCAGTACTTC.

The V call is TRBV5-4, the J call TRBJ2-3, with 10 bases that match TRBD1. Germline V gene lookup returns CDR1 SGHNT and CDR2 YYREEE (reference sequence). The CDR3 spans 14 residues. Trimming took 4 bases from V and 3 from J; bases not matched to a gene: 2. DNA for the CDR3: TGTGCCAGCAGCAGGGACAGGGGAACAGATACGCAGTATTTT. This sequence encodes CASSRDRGTDTQYF.

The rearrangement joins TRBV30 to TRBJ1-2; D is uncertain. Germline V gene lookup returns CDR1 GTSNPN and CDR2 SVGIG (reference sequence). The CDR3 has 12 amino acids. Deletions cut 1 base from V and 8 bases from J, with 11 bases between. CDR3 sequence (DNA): TGTGCCTGGAGTGGCTACTTCGGGGGCTACACCTTC. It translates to CAWSGYFGGYTF. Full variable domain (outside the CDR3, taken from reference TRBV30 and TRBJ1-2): SQTIHQWPATLVQPVGSPLSLECTVEGTSNPNLYWYRQAAGRGLQLLFYSVGIGQISSEVPQNLSASRPQDRQFILSSKKLLLSDSGFYLCAWSGYFGGYTFGSGTRLTVV.

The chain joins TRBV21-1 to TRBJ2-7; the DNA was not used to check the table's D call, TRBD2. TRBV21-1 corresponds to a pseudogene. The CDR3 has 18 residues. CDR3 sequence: CASSKWAFREGLSYEQYF. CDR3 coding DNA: TGTGCCAGCAGCAAATGGGCGTTTAGGGAGGGCCTTTCCTACGAGCAGTACTTC.

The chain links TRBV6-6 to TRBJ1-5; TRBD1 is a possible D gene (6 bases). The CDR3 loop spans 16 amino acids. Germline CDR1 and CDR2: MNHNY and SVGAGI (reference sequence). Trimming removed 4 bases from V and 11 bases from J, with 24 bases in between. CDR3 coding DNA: TGTGCCAGCAGTTCCGGGGGGCAGGGTTTTATCTGGGCCCAGCATTTT. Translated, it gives CASSSGGQGFIWAQHF.

CDR3 sequence (DNA): TGCAGCGTTTATCCCGGGGCCAAAAACATTCAGTACTTC. Translating gives CSVYPGAKNIQYF. The chain couples TRBV29-1 to TRBJ2-4; D is uncertain. The CDR3 spans 13 residues. V lost 5 bases, J lost 1 base, and 9 bases lay in between. Per the germline V gene, CDR1 is SQVTM and CDR2 is ANQGSEA.

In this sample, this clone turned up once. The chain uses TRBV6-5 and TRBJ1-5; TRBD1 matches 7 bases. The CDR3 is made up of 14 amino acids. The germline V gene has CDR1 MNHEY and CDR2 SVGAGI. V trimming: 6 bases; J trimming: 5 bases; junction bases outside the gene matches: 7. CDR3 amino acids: CASRPDRDYQPQHF. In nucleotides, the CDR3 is TGTGCCAGCAGACCTGACAGGGATTATCAGCCCCAGCATTTT.

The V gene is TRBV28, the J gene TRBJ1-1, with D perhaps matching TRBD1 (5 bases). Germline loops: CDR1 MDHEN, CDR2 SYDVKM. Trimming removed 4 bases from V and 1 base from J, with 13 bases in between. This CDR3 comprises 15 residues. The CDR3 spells CASSSPFGGNTEAFF. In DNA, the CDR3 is TGTGCCAGCAGTTCCCCATTCGGGGGGAACACTGAAGCTTTCTTT.

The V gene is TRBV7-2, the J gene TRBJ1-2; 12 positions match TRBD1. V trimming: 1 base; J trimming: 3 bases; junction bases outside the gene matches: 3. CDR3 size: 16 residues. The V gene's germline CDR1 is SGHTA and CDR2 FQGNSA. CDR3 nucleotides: TGTGCCAGCAGCTTAGGCGGGACAGGGGGCGACTATGGCTACACCTTC. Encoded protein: CASSLGGTGGDYGYTF.

The CDR3 loop is CASSPSISTTNEKLFF. The CDR3 region has the DNA TGCGCCAGCAGTCCATCAATATCTACAACTAATGAAAAACTGTTTTTT. The chain uses TRBV23-1 and TRBJ1-4; D gene ambiguous. TRBV23-1 is given ORF status, its function remaining uncertain. This CDR3 contains 16 residues. The V end was cut by 4 bases, the J end by 0 bases, with 12 bases between.

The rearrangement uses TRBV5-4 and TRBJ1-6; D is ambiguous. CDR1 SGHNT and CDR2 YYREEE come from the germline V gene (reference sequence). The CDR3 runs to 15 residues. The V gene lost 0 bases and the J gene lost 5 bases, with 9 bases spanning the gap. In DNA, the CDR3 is TGTGCCAGCAGCTTGGCTACAGCCGATAATTCACCCCTCCACTTT. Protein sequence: CASSLATADNSPLHF.

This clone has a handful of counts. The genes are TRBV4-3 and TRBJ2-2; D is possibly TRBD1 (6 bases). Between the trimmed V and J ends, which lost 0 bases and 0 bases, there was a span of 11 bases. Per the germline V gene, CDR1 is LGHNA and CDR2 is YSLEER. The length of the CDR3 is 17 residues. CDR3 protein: CASSQDRAGANTGELFF. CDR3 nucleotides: TGCGCCAGCAGCCAAGATAGGGCAGGGGCGAACACCGGGGAGCTGTTTTTT.